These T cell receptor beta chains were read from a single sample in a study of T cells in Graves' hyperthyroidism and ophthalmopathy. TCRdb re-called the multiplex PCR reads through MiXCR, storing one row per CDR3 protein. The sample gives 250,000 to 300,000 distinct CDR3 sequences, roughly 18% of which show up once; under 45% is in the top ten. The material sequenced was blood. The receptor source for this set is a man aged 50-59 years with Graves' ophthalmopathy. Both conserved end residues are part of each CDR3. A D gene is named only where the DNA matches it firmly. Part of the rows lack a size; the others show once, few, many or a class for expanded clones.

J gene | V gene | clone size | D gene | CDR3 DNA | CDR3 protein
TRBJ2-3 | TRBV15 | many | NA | TGTGCCACCAGCAGAGACTCCGAGGGAGATACGCAGTATTTT | CATSRDSEGDTQYF
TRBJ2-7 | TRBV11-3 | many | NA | TGTGCCAGCAGCTTAGATTCTGGGGGCTACGAGCAGTACTTC | CASSLDSGGYEQYF
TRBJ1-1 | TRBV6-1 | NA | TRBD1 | TGTGCCAGCAGTGAAAAGGGGGCGCGAAGGAATGAAGCTTTCTTT | CASSEKGARRNEAFF
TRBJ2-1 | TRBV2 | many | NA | TGTGCCAGCAGTGAAACCCGTGGGGGCGAGCAGTTCTTC | CASSETRGGEQFF
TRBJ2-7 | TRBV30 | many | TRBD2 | TGTGCCTGGAGTGCCGGGAGGGAGGATGGGGACGAGCAGTACTTC | CAWSAGREDGDEQYF
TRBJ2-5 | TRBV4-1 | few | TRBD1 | TGCGCCAGCAGCCAAGTAATGGACAGGACAGAGACCCAGTACTTC | CASSQVMDRTETQYF
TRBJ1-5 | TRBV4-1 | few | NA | TGCGCCAGCAGCCAAGATTCCCGGAATCAGCCCCAGCATTTT | CASSQDSRNQPQHF
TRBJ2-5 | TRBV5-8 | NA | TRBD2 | TGTGCCAGCAGCCATGGACTAGCGGGAGGGCCCAGGGAGACCCAGTACTTC | CASSHGLAGGPRETQYF
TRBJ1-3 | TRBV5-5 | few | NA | TGTGCCAGCAGCTTTCAGACAGGCAGCTCTGGAAACACCATATATTTT | CASSFQTGSSGNTIYF
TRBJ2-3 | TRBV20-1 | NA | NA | TGCAGTGCTAGAGATCTACGACTAGGGTCCACAGATACGCAGTATTTT | CSARDLRLGSTDTQYF
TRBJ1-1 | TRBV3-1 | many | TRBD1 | TGTGCCAGCAGCCATCCCGGACAGGGTGACACTGAAGCTTTCTTT | CASSHPGQGDTEAFF
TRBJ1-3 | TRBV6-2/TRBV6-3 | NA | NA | TGTGCCAGCAGTTTTGGGGGAACTGGAAACACCATATATTTT | CASSFGGTGNTIYF
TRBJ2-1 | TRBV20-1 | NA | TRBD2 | TGCAGTGCCCTCCTGTGGGTCATGGGCGGGAGGGGCAATGAGCAGTTCTTC | CSALLWVMGGRGNEQFF
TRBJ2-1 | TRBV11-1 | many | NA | TGTGCCAGCAGTCCAGGGCCTTTCAATGAGCAGTTCTTC | CASSPGPFNEQFF
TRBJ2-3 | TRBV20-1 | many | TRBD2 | TGCAGTGCTAAAGAGCGGGAGTCCCGCCCTGAGTATTTT | CSAKERESRPEYF
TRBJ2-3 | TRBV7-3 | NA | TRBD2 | TGTGCCAGCAGCTTAAAAGGAGGGCTAGCGGACACAGATACGCAGTATTTT | CASSLKGGLADTDTQYF
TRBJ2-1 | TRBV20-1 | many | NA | TGCAGTGCCACCCCGCCTGGCCACAACAATGAGCAGTTCTTC | CSATPPGHNNEQFF
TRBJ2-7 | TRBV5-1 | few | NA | TGCGCCAGCAGCTCCCCGACTCCCTACGAGCAGTACTTC | CASSSPTPYEQYF
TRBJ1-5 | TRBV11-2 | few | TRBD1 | TGTGCCAGCAGCTTGGGGAACAGGGGCCGCAATCAGCCCCAGCATTTT | CASSLGNRGRNQPQHF
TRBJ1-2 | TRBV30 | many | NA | TGTGCCTGGAGTGACGGCGGTAACTATGGCTACACCTTC | CAWSDGGNYGYTF
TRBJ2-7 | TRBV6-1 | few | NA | TGTGCCGGGGGTGCTTCCTACGAGCAGTACTTC | CAGGASYEQYF
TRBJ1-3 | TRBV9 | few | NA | TGTGCCAGCAGCGTAGATGGGCGTGGAAACACCATATATTTT | CASSVDGRGNTIYF
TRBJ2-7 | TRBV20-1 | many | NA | TGCAGTGCTAGGGACAGCACCTACGAGCAGTACTTC | CSARDSTYEQYF
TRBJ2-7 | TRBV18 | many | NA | TGTGCCAGCAGCCCCCCGGGGGTCTACGAGCAGTACTTC | CASSPPGVYEQYF
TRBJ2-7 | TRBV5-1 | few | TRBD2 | TGCGCCAGCAGCTTGACTAGCGCCCAATACGAGCAGTACTTC | CASSLTSAQYEQYF
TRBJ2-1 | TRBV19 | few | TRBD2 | TGTGCCAGTAGTCTAGCGGGAGGGGGTAATGAGCAGTTCTTC | CASSLAGGGNEQFF
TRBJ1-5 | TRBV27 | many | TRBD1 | TGTGCCAGCAGTTCGCTGGGACAGAGTAGCAATCAGCCCCAGCATTTT | CASSSLGQSSNQPQHF
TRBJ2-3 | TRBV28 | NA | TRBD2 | TGTGCCATCATCCGGGAGGGAAGCACAGATACGCAGTATTTT | CAIIREGSTDTQYF
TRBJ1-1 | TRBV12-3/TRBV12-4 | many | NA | TGTGCCAGCAGTTTCGAGGGGTTGAACACTGAAGCTTTCTTT | CASSFEGLNTEAFF
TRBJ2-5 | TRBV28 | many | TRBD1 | TGTGCCAGCAGGAGGACAGGGTGGCCCCAAGAGACCCAGTACTTC | CASRRTGWPQETQYF
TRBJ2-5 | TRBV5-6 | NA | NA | TGTGCCAGCTGCTCCACCTTTAGCGGAGTGGGGGAAGAGACCCAGTACTTC | CASCSTFSGVGEETQYF
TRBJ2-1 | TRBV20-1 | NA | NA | TGCAGTGCAATTCCTAACGGGAGTTTCAATGAGCAGTTCTTC | CSAIPNGSFNEQFF
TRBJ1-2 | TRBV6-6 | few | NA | TGTGCCAGCAGTTACTCGTGGGGAGATGGCTACACCTTC | CASSYSWGDGYTF
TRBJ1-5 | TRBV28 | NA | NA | TGTGCCAGCACTCCGGGACTAATGGTACAGCCCCAGCATTTT | CASTPGLMVQPQHF
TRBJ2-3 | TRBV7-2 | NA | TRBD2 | TGTGCCAGCAGCTTAGGAACTAGCGGGATATTCACCGATACGCAGTATTTT | CASSLGTSGIFTDTQYF
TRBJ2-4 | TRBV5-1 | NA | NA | TGCGCCAGCAGCTTGGAAATGGCCAGCCGATGGGACATTCAGTACTTC | CASSLEMASRWDIQYF
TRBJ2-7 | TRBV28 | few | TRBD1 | TGTGCCAGCACAGGGGGCAGCTCCTACGAGCAGTACTTC | CASTGGSSYEQYF
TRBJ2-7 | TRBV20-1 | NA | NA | TGCAGTGCCCCTACGGACTACGAGCAGTACTTC | CSAPTDYEQYF
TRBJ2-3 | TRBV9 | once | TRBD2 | TGTGCCAGCAGCGTGGGACTAGCGGGAGGCGGTACCACAGATACGCAGTATTTT | CASSVGLAGGGTTDTQYF
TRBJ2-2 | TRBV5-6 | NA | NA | TGTGCCAGCAGCGGTTGGGGGGTCGCCGGGGAGCTGTTTTTT | CASSGWGVAGELFF
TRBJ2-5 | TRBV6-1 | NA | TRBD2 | TGTGCCAGCAGTTTCGGACTAGGAGAAAGAGTGAGAGAGACCCAGTACTTC | CASSFGLGERVRETQYF
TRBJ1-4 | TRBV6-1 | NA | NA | TGTGCCAGCAGTGATCGCAGGGTCTATGAAAAACTGTTTTTT | CASSDRRVYEKLFF
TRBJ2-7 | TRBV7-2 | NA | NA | TGTGCCAGCTGCCTATGCAGCTCGGCGTACGAGCAGTACTTC | CASCLCSSAYEQYF
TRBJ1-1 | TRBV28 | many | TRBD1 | TGTGCCAGCACCATCCGACAGGGTAGGACTGAAGCTTTCTTT | CASTIRQGRTEAFF
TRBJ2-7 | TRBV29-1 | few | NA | TGCAGCGTCACTCCGGGGCCCTCCCGGAGGGGCTACGAGCAGTACTTC | CSVTPGPSRRGYEQYF
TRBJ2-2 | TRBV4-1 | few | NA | TGCGCCAGCAGCCAAGAAGGGCTCAGAAACACCGGGGAGCTGTTTTTT | CASSQEGLRNTGELFF
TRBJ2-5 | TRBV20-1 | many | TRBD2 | TGCAGTGCCGCGCCGGGACTAGGCGCCGGGGGCGTGACCCAGTACTTC | CSAAPGLGAGGVTQYF
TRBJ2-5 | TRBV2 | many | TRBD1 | TGTGCCAGTGCCGGGACAGGGGAAGAGACCCAGTACTTC | CASAGTGEETQYF
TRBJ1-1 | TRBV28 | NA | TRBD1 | TGTGCCAGCAACAGGGGTGACACTGAAGCTTTCTTT | CASNRGDTEAFF
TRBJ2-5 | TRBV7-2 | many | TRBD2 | TGTGCCAGCAGCCTGTCCAGCGGGAGCCCCAGGGAGACCCAGTACTTC | CASSLSSGSPRETQYF
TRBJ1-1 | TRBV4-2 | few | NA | TGTGCCAGCAGGCTTGATAACACTGAAGCTTTCTTT | CASRLDNTEAFF
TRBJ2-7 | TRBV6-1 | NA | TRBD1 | TGTGCCAGCATTCTACAGGGGGCCGGTCCCTACGAGCAGTACTTC | CASILQGAGPYEQYF
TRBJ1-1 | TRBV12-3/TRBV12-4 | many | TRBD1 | TGTGCCAGCAGTTTCGGACAGGGAACAACGCCTGAAGCTTTCTTT | CASSFGQGTTPEAFF
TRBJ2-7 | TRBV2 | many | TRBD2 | TGTGCCAGCAGTCAAGATAGCGGGAGGGTCGGGAACGAGCAGTACTTC | CASSQDSGRVGNEQYF
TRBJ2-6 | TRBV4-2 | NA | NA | TGTGCCAGCAGCCAAGATCCCCCCCAGCTTGGGGCCAACGTCCTGACTTTC | CASSQDPPQLGANVLTF
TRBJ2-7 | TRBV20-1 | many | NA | TGCAGTGCCATTCAGATGACCCTCAGCTCCTACGAGCAGTACTTC | CSAIQMTLSSYEQYF
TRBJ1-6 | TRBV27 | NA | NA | TGTGCCGGCAGTGTCGAGCCTAATTCACCCCTCCACTTT | CAGSVEPNSPLHF
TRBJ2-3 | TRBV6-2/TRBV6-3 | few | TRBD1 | TGTGCCAGCAGTTACCGGGACAGGGAGACAGATACGCAGTATTTT | CASSYRDRETDTQYF
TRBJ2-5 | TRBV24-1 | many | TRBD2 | TGTGCCACCAGTGATTTGCCGACTAGCGGGAGGGGGGAGACCCAGTACTTC | CATSDLPTSGRGETQYF